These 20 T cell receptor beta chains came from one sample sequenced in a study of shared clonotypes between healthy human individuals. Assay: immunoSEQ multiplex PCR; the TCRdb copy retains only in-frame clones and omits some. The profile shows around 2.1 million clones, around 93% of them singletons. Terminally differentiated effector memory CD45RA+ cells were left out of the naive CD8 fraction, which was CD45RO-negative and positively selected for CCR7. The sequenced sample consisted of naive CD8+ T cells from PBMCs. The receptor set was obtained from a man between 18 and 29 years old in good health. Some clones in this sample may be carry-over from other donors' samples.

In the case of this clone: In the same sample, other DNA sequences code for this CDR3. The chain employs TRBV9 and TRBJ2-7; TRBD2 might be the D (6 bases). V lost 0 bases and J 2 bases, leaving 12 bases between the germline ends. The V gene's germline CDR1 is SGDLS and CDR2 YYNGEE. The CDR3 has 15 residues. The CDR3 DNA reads TGTGCCAGCAGCGTAGGGGGCGGGACGACCTACGAGCAGTACTTC. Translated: CASSVGGGTTYEQYF.

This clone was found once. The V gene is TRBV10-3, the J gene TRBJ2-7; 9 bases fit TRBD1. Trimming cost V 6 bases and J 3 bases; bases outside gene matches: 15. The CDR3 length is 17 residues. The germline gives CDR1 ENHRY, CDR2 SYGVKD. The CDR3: CAIRPRLTDRGGYEQYF. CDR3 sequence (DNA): TGTGCCATCAGACCCCGGTTAACGGACAGGGGAGGCTACGAGCAGTACTTC.

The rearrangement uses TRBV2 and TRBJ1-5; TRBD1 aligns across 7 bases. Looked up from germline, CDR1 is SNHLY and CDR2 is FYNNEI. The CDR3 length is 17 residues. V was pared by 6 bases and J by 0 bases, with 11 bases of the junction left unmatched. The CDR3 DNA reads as TGTGCCAGCAGGAGAGGACAGGTCGACTATAGCAATCAGCCCCAGCATTTT. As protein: CASRRGQVDYSNQPQHF.

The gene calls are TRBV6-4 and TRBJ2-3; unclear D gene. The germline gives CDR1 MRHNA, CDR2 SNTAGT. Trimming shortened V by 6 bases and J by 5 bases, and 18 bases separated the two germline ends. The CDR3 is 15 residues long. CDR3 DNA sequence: TGTGCCAGCAGCGAAGAGCCCCTGCGCGTAGATACGCAGTATTTT. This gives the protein CASSEEPLRVDTQYF.

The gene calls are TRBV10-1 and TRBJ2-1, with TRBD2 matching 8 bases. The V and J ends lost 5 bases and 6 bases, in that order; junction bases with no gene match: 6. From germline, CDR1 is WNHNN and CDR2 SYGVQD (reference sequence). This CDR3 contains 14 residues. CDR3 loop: CASSRPGLVNEQFF. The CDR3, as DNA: TGCGCCAGCAGTCGCCCGGGACTAGTCAATGAGCAGTTCTTC.

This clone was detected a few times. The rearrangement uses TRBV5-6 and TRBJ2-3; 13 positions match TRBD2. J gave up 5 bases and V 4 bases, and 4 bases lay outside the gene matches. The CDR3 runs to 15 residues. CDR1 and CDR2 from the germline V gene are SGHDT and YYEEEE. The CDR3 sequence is CASSPGLAGIDTQYF. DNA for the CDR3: TGTGCCAGCAGCCCGGGACTAGCGGGAATAGATACGCAGTATTTT.

DNA of the CDR3: TGTGCCAGCAGACTCGGACTAGCGGGAGGGGACGGGGAGACCCAGTACTTC. Translated: CASRLGLAGGDGETQYF. This chain uses TRBV13 with TRBJ2-5; 15 positions agree with TRBD2. Germline V CDR1 and CDR2: PRHDT, FYEKMQ (reference sequence). This CDR3 spans 17 amino acids. V lost 6 bases, J lost 5 bases, and 10 bases stayed unmatched. Complete variable domain (other parts from reference TRBV13 and TRBJ2-5): AAGVIQSPRHLIKEKRETATLKCYPIPRHDTVYWYQQGPGQDPQFLISFYEKMQSDKGSIPDRFSAQQFSDYHSELNMSSLELGDSALYFCASRLGLAGGDGETQYFGPGTRLLVL.

CDR3 nucleotide sequence: TGTGCCAGCAGTGAATTACGACTAGCGGACCCCTACAATGAGCAGTTCTTC. This codes for CASSELRLADPYNEQFF. The chain is built from TRBV2 and TRBJ2-1; TRBD2 aligns across 9 bases. The CDR3 has 17 residues. Germline CDR1 is SNHLY and CDR2 is FYNNEI. The junction had 7 bases not matched to a gene; V was cut back by 2 bases and J by 2 bases.

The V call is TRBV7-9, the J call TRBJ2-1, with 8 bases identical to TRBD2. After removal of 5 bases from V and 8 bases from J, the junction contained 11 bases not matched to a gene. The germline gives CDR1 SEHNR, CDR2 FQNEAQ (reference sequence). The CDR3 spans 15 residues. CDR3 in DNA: TGTGCCAGCAGCCCCGGGCAGCGGGAGAGCGATGAGCAGTTCTTC. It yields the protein CASSPGQRESDEQFF.

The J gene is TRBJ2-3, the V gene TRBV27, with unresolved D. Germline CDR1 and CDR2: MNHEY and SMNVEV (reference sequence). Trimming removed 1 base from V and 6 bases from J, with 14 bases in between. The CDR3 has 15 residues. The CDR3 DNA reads TGTGCCAGCAGTTTATTGGGTACCCCACGGGATACGCAGTATTTT. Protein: CASSLLGTPRDTQYF.

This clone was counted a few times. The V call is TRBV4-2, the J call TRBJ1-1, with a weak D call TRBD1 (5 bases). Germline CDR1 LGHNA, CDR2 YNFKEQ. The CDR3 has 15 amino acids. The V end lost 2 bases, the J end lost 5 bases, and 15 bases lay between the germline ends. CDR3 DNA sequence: TGTGCCAGCAGCCAATGGATCCAGGGAGGAACTGAAGCTTTCTTT. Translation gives CASSQWIQGGTEAFF.

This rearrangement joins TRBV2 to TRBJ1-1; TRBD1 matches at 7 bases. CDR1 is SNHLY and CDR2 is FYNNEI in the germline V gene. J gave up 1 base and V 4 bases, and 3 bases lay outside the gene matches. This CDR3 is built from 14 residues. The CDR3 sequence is CASSVGTENTEAFF. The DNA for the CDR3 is TGTGCCAGCAGTGTGGGGACAGAGAACACTGAAGCTTTCTTT.

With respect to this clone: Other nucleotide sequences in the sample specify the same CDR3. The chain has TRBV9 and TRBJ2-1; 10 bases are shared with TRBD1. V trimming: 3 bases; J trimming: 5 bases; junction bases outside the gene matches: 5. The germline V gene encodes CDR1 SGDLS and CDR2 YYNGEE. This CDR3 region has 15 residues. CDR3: CASSETGTGDNEQFF. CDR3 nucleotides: TGTGCCAGCAGCGAGACCGGGACAGGGGACAATGAGCAGTTCTTC.

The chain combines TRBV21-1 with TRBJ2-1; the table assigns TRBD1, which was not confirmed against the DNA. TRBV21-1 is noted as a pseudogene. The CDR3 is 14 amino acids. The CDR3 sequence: CASSRDRGYNEQFF. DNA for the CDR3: TGTGCCAGCAGCAGGGACAGGGGTTACAATGAGCAGTTCTTC.

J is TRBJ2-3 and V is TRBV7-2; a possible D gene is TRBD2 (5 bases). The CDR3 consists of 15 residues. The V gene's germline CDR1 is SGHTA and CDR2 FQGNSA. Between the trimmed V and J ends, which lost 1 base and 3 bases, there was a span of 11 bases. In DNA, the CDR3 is TGTGCCAGCAGCTTAGTGGTACGGGGAACAGATACGCAGTATTTT. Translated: CASSLVVRGTDTQYF.

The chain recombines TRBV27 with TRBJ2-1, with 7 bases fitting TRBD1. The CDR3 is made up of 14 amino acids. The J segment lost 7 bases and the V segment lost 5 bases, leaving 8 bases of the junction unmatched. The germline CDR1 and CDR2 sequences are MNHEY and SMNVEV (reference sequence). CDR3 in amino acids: CASSIRQGLNEQFF. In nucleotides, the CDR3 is TGTGCCAGCAGTATTAGACAGGGTTTAAATGAGCAGTTCTTC.

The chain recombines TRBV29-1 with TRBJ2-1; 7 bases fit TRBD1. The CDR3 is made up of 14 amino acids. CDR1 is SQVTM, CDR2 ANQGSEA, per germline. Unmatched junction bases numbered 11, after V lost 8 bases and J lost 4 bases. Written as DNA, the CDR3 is TGCAGCATTCGAACAGGGGAACTATACAATGAGCAGTTCTTC. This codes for CSIRTGELYNEQFF.

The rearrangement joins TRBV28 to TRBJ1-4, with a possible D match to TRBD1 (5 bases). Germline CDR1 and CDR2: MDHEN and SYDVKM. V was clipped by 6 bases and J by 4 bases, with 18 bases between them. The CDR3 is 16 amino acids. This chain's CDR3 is CASSQDGEGYNEKLFF. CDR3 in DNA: TGTGCCAGCAGCCAAGATGGGGAGGGGTATAATGAAAAACTGTTTTTT.

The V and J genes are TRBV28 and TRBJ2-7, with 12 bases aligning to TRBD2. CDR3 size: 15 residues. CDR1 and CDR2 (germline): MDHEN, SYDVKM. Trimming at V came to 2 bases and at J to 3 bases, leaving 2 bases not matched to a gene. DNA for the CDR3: TGTGCCAGCAGTTTAGTGACTAGCGGGAGCTACGAGCAGTACTTC. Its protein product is CASSLVTSGSYEQYF.

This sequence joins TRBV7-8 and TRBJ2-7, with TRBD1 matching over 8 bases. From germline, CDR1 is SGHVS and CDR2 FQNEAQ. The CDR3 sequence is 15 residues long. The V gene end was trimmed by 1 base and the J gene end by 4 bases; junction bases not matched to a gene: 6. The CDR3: CASSLVRGQRYEQYF. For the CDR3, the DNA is TGTGCCAGCAGCTTAGTCAGGGGGCAACGGTACGAGCAGTACTTC.